The sequence of this T cell receptor (beta chain) was determined in a study of control samples from healthy donors and cancer patients. Sequencing used immunoSEQ multiplex PCR; TCRdb keeps in-frame clones, though not all of them. The sample records tens of thousands of clones, about 90% being singletons. This clone was detected only once. The CDR3 extends over 19 amino acids. Trimming pared 2 bases from V and 4 bases from J, leaving 23 bases between. CDR1 and CDR2 (germline): MNHEY, SVGEGT. The clonotype originates from a man aged 50-60 years in good health. This rearrangement joins TRBV6-2 or TRBV6-3 to TRBJ1-4; weak D call: TRBD1 (5 bases). Sequencing was performed on blood. The CDR3 region has the DNA TGTGCCAGCAGTTACCCGATCCCGACAGATGCGGGCTATAATGAAAAACTGTTTTTT. It encodes CASSYPIPTDAGYNEKLFF.